This T cell receptor beta chain was identified during a study of CD8+ T cells in alopecia areata. As for the study in general: Among treated patients, oral tofacitinib was administered at 5 to 10 mg twice daily. Dosing spanned 6 to 18 months on tofacitinib, then 6 months off drug.

Researchers gathered lesional scalp punch biopsies and peripheral blood from patients with alopecia areata. TCR sequencing used cDNA made by reverse transcription of extracted RNA. The assay was immunoSEQ multiplex PCR, and TCRdb's table has in-frame clones only and misses some. Of about 150,000 clones listed, 40% to 65% are singletons. Germline V lookup: CDR1 SGDLS, CDR2 YYNGEE. There are 14 residues in the CDR3. The J segment lost 5 bases and the V segment lost 3 bases, leaving 7 bases of the junction unmatched. This receptor was obtained from a human donor with alopecia areata. The V and J genes are TRBV9 and TRBJ2-5, with TRBD2 matching over 7 bases. The specimen was CD8+ T cells sorted from blood, collected at week 0. For the CDR3, the DNA is TGTGCCAGCAGCGCGAGCGGGGCCGGGGAGACCCAGTACTTC. It codes for CASSASGAGETQYF.